Listed below are T cell receptor beta chains from one sample, sequenced in a study of T cell repertoires in cytomegalovirus infection. TCRdb used MiXCR to reprocess the reads, holding one entry per CDR3 protein. The sample includes about 260,000 distinct CDR3 sequences, roughly 9% of them seen just once. The specimen sequenced was PBMCs. The receptors were gathered from a human donor in good health (CMV status not recorded). Some clones in this sample may be carry-over from other donors' samples. CDR3s include the opening cysteine and the closing phenylalanine or tryptophan. A D gene is named only where the DNA matches it firmly. Where a row states a size, it is once, few, many or the class of an expanded clone; other rows omit it.

v_gene: TRBV7-2; abundance: many; d_gene: NA; j_gene: TRBJ1-3; CDR3nt: TGTGCCAGCAGCTTAGATCAGCCGTCGACCCACTCTGGAAACACCATATATTTT; CDR3aa: CASSLDQPSTHSGNTIYF
v_gene: TRBV7-2; abundance: many; d_gene: TRBD2; j_gene: TRBJ2-7; CDR3nt: TGTGCCAGCAGCTTAGCGGGGACTAGAGTCTCGTTCGAGCAGTACTTC; CDR3aa: CASSLAGTRVSFEQYF
v_gene: TRBV6-2/TRBV6-3; abundance: many; d_gene: NA; j_gene: TRBJ2-7; CDR3nt: TGTGCCAGCAGTTACTCGGCGACCCAATCCCACGAGCAGTACTTC; CDR3aa: CASSYSATQSHEQYF
v_gene: TRBV7-6; abundance: many; d_gene: NA; j_gene: TRBJ2-3; CDR3nt: TGTGCCAGCAGCGGGATAACCGCGGGAACAGATACGCAGTATTTT; CDR3aa: CASSGITAGTDTQYF
v_gene: TRBV5-8; abundance: few; d_gene: NA; j_gene: TRBJ1-5; CDR3nt: TGTGCCAGCTCTATAACGGCCCACCTCACTCAGGCCCAGCATTTT; CDR3aa: CASSITAHLTQAQHF
v_gene: TRBV9; abundance: few; d_gene: TRBD1; j_gene: TRBJ1-2; CDR3nt: TGTGCCAGCAGCGAGGGACAGGGAGCGACCGCCAACTATGGCTACACCTTC; CDR3aa: CASSEGQGATANYGYTF
v_gene: TRBV7-2; abundance: NA; d_gene: NA; j_gene: TRBJ2-7; CDR3nt: TGTGCCAGCAGTACCGCCGGCTTCACCGTGGGGGAGCAGTACTTC; CDR3aa: CASSTAGFTVGEQYF
v_gene: TRBV7-3; abundance: many; d_gene: NA; j_gene: TRBJ1-1; CDR3nt: TGTGCCAGCACTCAGGGGCCGAACACTGAAGCTTTCTTT; CDR3aa: CASTQGPNTEAFF
v_gene: TRBV7-2; abundance: many; d_gene: TRBD1; j_gene: TRBJ2-7; CDR3nt: TGTGCCAGCAGCCCTGCGGGACAGGGGGCCCGCGAGCAGTACTTC; CDR3aa: CASSPAGQGAREQYF
v_gene: TRBV29-1; abundance: NA; d_gene: NA; j_gene: TRBJ2-7; CDR3nt: TGCAGCGTTGAAGGTACGGGGGATGTCGAGCAGTACTTC; CDR3aa: CSVEGTGDVEQYF
v_gene: TRBV7-2; abundance: many; d_gene: NA; j_gene: TRBJ2-7; CDR3nt: TGTGCCAGCAGCTTAGTCAGCTCCTACGAGCAGTACTTC; CDR3aa: CASSLVSSYEQYF
v_gene: TRBV6-1; abundance: many; d_gene: TRBD2; j_gene: TRBJ2-2; CDR3nt: TGTGCCAGCCGTCTCTTTGGCGGGGGAGGAACCGGGGAGCTGTTTTTT; CDR3aa: CASRLFGGGGTGELFF
v_gene: TRBV5-1; abundance: NA; d_gene: NA; j_gene: TRBJ2-1; CDR3nt: TGCGCCAGCAGCTTCCAGGGAGTCGACTACAATGAGCAGTTCTTC; CDR3aa: CASSFQGVDYNEQFF
v_gene: TRBV29-1; abundance: NA; d_gene: TRBD2; j_gene: TRBJ2-2; CDR3nt: TGCAGCGTTGGGACTAGCAGAACCGGGGAGCTGTTTTTT; CDR3aa: CSVGTSRTGELFF
v_gene: TRBV12-3/TRBV12-4; abundance: many; d_gene: NA; j_gene: TRBJ1-2; CDR3nt: TGTGCCAGCAGTTTAAGGGGGAACCCTCATGGCTACACCTTC; CDR3aa: CASSLRGNPHGYTF
v_gene: TRBV20-1; abundance: NA; d_gene: TRBD1; j_gene: TRBJ2-1; CDR3nt: TGCAGTGCTAGGGGACAGTCGAGGGGCAATGAGCAGTTCTTC; CDR3aa: CSARGQSRGNEQFF